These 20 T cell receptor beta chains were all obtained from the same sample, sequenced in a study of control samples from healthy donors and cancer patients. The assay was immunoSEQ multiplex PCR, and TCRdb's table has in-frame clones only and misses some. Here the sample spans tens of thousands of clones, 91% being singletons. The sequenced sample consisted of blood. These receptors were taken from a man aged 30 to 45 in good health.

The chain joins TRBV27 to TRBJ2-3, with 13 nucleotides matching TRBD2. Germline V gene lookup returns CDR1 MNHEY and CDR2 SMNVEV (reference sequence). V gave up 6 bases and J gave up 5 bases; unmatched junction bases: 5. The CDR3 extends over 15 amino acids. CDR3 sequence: CASRGLAGAEDTQYF. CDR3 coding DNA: TGTGCCAGCAGAGGACTAGCGGGAGCGGAAGATACGCAGTATTTT.

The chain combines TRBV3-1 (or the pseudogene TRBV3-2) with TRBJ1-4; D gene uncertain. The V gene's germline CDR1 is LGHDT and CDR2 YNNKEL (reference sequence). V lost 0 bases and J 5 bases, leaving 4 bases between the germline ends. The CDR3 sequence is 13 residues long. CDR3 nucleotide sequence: TGTGCCAGCAGCCAAGAGGGGAATGAAAAACTGTTTTTT. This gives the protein CASSQEGNEKLFF.

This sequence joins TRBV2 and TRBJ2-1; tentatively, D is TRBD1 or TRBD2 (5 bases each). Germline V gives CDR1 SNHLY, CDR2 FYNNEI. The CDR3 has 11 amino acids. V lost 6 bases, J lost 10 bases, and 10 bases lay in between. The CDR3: CASRGEWEQFF. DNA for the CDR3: TGTGCCAGCAGAGGGGAGTGGGAGCAGTTCTTC.

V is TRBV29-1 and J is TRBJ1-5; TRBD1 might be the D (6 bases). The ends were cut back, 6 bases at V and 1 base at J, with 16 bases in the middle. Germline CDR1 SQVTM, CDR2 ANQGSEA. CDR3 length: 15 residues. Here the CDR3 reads CSVGGIGNSNQPQHF. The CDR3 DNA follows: TGCAGCGTAGGGGGGATAGGGAACAGCAATCAGCCCCAGCATTTT.

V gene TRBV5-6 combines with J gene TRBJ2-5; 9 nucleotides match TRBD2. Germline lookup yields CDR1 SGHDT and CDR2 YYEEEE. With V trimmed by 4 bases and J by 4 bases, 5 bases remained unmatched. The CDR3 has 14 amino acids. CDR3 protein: CASSLAGRGETQYF. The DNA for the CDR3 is TGTGCCAGCAGCCTAGCGGGGAGGGGAGAGACCCAGTACTTC.

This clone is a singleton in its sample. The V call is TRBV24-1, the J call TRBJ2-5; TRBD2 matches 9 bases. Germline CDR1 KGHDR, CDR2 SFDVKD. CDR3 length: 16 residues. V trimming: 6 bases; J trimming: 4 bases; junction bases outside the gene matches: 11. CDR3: CATSLAGGPATETQYF. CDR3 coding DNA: TGTGCCACCAGTCTGGCGGGGGGGCCAGCGACAGAGACCCAGTACTTC.

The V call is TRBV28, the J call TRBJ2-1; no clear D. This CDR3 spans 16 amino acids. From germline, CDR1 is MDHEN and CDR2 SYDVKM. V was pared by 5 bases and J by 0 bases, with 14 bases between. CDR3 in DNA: TGTGCCAGCAGTCCCAGTTCTCGCGGCTCCTACAATGAGCAGTTCTTC. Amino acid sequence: CASSPSSRGSYNEQFF.

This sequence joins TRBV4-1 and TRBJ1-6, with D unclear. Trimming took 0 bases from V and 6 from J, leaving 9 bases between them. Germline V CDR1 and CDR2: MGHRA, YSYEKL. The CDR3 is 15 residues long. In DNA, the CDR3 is TGCGCCAGCAGCCAAGATCCGCGGATTAATTCACCCCTCCACTTT. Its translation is CASSQDPRINSPLHF.

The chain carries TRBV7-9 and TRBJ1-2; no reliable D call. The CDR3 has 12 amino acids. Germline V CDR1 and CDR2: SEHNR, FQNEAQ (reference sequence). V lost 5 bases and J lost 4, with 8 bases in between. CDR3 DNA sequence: TGTGCCAGCAGCCAGGACTTCTATGGCTACACCTTC. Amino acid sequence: CASSQDFYGYTF.

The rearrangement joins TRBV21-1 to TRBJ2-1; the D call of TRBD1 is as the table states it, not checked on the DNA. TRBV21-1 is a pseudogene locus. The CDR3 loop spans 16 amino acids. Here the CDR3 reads CASTEQGKSSYNEQFF. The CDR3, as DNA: TGTGCCAGCACCGAACAGGGGAAAAGCTCCTACAATGAGCAGTTCTTC.

In DNA, the CDR3 is TGTGCCAGCAGTTACAGGGGAACATATGGCTACACCTTC. It codes for CASSYRGTYGYTF. This chain connects TRBV6-5 to TRBJ1-2, with D possibly matching TRBD1 (5 bases). Trimming removed 2 bases at V and 5 bases at J, with 9 bases between. The CDR3 covers 13 residues. In germline, CDR1 is MNHEY, CDR2 SVGAGI.

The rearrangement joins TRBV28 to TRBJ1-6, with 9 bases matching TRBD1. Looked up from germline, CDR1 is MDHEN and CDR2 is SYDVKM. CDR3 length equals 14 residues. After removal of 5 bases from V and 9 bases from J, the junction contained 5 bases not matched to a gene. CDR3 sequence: CASSPGQGLSPLHF. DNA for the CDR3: TGTGCCAGCAGTCCCGGACAGGGGCTTTCACCCCTCCACTTT.

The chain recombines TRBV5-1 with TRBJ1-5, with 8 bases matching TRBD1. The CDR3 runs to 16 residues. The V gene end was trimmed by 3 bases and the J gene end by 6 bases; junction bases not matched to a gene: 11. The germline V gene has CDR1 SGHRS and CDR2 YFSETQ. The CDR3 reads CASSWQCGQGSQPQHF. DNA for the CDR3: TGCGCCAGCAGCTGGCAGTGCGGACAGGGCAGTCAGCCCCAGCATTTT.

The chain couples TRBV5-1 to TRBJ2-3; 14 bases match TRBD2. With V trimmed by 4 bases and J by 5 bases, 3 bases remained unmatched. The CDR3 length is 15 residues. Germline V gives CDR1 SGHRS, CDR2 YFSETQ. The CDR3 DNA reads TGCGCCAGCAGCCTCGGGACTAGCGGGAGAGATACGCAGTATTTT. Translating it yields CASSLGTSGRDTQYF. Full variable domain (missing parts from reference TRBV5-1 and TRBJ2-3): KAGVTQTPRYLIKTRGQQVTLSCSPISGHRSVSWYQQTPGQGLQFLFEYFSETQRNKGNFPGRFSGRQFSNSRSEMNVSTLELGDSALYLCASSLGTSGRDTQYFGPGTRLTVL.

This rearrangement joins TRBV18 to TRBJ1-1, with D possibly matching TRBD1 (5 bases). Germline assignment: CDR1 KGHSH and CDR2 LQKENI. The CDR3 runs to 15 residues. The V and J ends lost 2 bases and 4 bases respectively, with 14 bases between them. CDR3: CASSPYEQAATEAFF. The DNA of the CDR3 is TGTGCCAGCTCACCATACGAACAGGCGGCCACTGAAGCTTTCTTT. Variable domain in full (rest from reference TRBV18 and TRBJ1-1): NAGVMQNPRHLVRRRGQEARLRCSPMKGHSHVYWYRQLPEEGLKFMVYLQKENIIDESGMPKERFSAEFPKEGPSILRIQQVVRGDSAAYFCASSPYEQAATEAFFGQGTRLTVV.

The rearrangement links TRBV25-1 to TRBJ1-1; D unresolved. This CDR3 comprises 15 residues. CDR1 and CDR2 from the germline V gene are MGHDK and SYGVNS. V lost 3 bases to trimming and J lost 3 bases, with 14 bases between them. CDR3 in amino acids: CASSDPSSGDTEAFF. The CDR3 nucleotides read TGTGCCAGCAGTGACCCCTCCTCTGGCGACACTGAAGCTTTCTTT.

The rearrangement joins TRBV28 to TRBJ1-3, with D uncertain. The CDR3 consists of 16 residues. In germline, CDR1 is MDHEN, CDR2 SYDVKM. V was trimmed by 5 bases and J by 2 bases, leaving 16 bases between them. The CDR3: CASSPSRVSAGNTIYF. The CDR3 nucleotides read TGTGCCAGCAGTCCCTCTAGGGTGAGCGCTGGAAACACCATATATTTT.

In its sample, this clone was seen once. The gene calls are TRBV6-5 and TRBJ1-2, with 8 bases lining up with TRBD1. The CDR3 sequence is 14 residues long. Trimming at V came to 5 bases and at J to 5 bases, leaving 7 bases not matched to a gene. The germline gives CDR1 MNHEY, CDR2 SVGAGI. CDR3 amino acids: CASSPDRVGYGYTF. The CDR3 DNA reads TGTGCCAGCAGTCCGGACAGGGTAGGGTATGGCTACACCTTC.

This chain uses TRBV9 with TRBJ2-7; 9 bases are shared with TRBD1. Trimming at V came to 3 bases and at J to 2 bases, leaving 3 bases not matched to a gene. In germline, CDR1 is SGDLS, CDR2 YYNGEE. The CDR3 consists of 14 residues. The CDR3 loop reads CASSGDRVPYEQYF. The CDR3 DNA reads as TGTGCCAGCAGCGGGGACAGGGTCCCCTACGAGCAGTACTTC.

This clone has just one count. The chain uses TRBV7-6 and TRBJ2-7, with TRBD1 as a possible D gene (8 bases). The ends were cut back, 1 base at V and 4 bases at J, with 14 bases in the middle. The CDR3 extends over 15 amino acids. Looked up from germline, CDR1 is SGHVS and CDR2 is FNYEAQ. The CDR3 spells CASSLGAGQAYEQYF. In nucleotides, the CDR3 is TGTGCCAGCAGCTTAGGAGCGGGACAGGCGTACGAGCAGTACTTC.